A selection of T cell receptor beta chains follows, all from one sample in a study of T cells in Graves' hyperthyroidism and ophthalmopathy. TCRdb redid the calling of the multiplex PCR reads with MiXCR, one entry per CDR3 protein. The data hold some 570,000 distinct CDR3 sequences, with 13% to 15% observed a single time. The sample was blood. The origin of the receptors is a woman between 18 and 29 years old with Graves' ophthalmopathy. CDR3s leave out the opening cysteine and the closing phenylalanine or tryptophan. A D gene is named only where the DNA matches it firmly. Rows may omit the clone size; those that give it use once, few, many or a size class.

J	size	D	V	CDR3
TRBJ2-2	.	TRBD2	TRBV5-1	ASRRVRTSGTTGELF
TRBJ1-6	.	.	TRBV6-1	ASSEGYRFGRSPLH
TRBJ1-6	many	TRBD1	TRBV6-6	ASSYYGTGSSPLH
TRBJ2-7	many	TRBD2	TRBV2	ASSEFGLAGGNYEQY
TRBJ1-1	.	TRBD1	TRBV9	ASSVGPQGQGNTEAF
TRBJ1-1	.	.	TRBV4-3	ASSQNRDTEAF
TRBJ2-3	many	TRBD2	TRBV12-3/TRBV12-4	ASSLRLAGRGSRDTQY
TRBJ2-7	many	TRBD2	TRBV20-1	SAGLTRTSGAPYEQY
TRBJ1-2	many	.	TRBV30	AWTSPRGPWYGYT
TRBJ2-7	many	.	TRBV7-2	ASSQGTRGYEQY
TRBJ2-1	many	.	TRBV10-3	AISLREPRYNEQF
TRBJ1-5	many	.	TRBV12-3/TRBV12-4	ASSPEGGIRPQH
TRBJ2-7	many	TRBD2	TRBV3-1	ASSPLLGGDYEQY
TRBJ2-1	.	TRBD2	TRBV19	ASSILVLAGDGSYNEQF
TRBJ2-1	many	TRBD2	TRBV7-6	ASSLRLAGAHNEQF
TRBJ1-1	many	TRBD1	TRBV5-4	ASNPREGANTEAF
TRBJ1-1	many	.	TRBV15	ATSRDGVRTEAF
TRBJ2-1	many	TRBD2	TRBV7-2	ASSLIGSGRLNNEQF
TRBJ2-4	few	.	TRBV6-2/TRBV6-3	ASSYSLIQY
TRBJ2-1	many	.	TRBV30	AWELRSYNEQF